One sample yielded the 5 T cell receptor beta chains listed below, sequenced in a study of Ad26.COV2.S vaccination and SARS-CoV-2 variants. Treatment here: about 20 received Ad26.COV2.S at low or high dose, single or two shots; about 5 received placebo; per-sample allocation not given. It was on day 63 after the first vaccine or placebo injection that samples were taken. The repertoire was sequenced with immunoSEQ multiplex PCR; TCRdb's copy has only in-frame clones and lacks some. The sample lists a few hundred thousand clones, about 80% occurring once. The material was peripheral blood, obtained in a trial of Ad26.COV2.S vaccine versus placebo. The receptors here all came from a person between 18 and 65 years old who received the Ad26.COV2.S COVID-19 vaccine or a placebo.

The gene calls are TRBV2 and TRBJ1-3; 9 bases are a match to TRBD1. The germline V gene encodes CDR1 SNHLY and CDR2 FYNNEI. This CDR3 has 14 amino acids. V dropped 6 bases and J dropped 4; count of bases not matched to a gene: 4. CDR3 sequence: CASRGQGTGNTIYF. CDR3 in DNA: TGTGCCAGCAGAGGACAGGGGACAGGAAACACCATATATTTT.

The CDR3 bases are TGCGCCAGCAGTGAGAGAACGGGAGGGCACAATGAGCAGTTCTTC. This translates into CASSERTGGHNEQFF. The V and J genes are TRBV5-1 and TRBJ2-1; TRBD2 aligns across 8 bases. The CDR3 covers 15 residues. Germline loops: CDR1 SGHRS, CDR2 YFSETQ. V shed 5 bases, J shed 5 bases, and the junction held 9 bases outside the gene matches.

The chain uses TRBV4-2 and TRBJ2-1; 11 bases agree with TRBD2. The germline V gene has CDR1 LGHNA and CDR2 YNFKEQ. The CDR3 loop spans 16 amino acids. V dropped 4 bases and J dropped 7; count of bases not matched to a gene: 9. For the CDR3, the DNA is TGTGCCAGCAGCCGAGGGCTTAGCGGGAGGGGGAATGAGCAGTTCTTC. Protein: CASSRGLSGRGNEQFF.

This rearrangement joins TRBV4-3 to TRBJ1-4; D is unclear. The CDR3 consists of 16 residues. Trimming took off 0 bases at V and 6 bases at J, with 14 bases between the two ends. Germline values: CDR1 LGHNA, CDR2 YSLEER. DNA for the CDR3: TGCGCCAGCAGCCAAGAGTCCCCCTTTATCGATGAAAAACTGTTTTTT. Its protein is CASSQESPFIDEKLFF.

CDR3 sequence: CASSPHRGQPQHF. The CDR3 DNA reads TGCGCCAGCAGCCCCCACCGGGGTCAGCCCCAGCATTTT. This chain connects TRBV5-1 to TRBJ1-5; no clear D. Germline V gene data show CDR1 as SGHRS and CDR2 as YFSETQ. The germline V and J ends were trimmed by 4 bases and 6 bases, with 11 bases remaining between them. This CDR3 is 13 amino acids long.